This TCR beta chain was found in a study of cytotoxic CD8 clonotypes in ibrutinib-treated CLL. This CDR3 contains 13 residues. The V gene lost 0 bases and the J gene lost 2 bases, with 3 bases spanning the gap. CDR1 SGDLS and CDR2 YYNGEE come from the germline V gene. Using immunoSEQ multiplex PCR, the repertoire was profiled, and TCRdb retains in-frame clones only, with some absent. This sample carries about 150,000 clones, 70% to 80% of them seen once, and the ten largest clones take 4.5% to 6%. V gene TRBV9 combines with J gene TRBJ2-1; D gene unclear. The sequences come from PBMCs, collected after 24 months of ibrutinib treatment. This TCR derives from a human donor with chronic lymphocytic leukemia. Here the CDR3 reads CASSVATYNEQFF. The CDR3 coding sequence is TGTGCCAGCAGCGTAGCGACCTACAATGAGCAGTTCTTC.